The T cell receptor (beta chain) under discussion was sequenced for a study of cytomegalovirus exposure and HLA in healthy donors (dated by TCRdb to the late 2010s). Turning to the overall study: According to an earlier analysis of a few hundred of the donors, about 190 million T cells yielded 120 million or so unique TCR beta sequences and around 300 Gb of sequence data. An early release that covered more than 550 HLA-typed donors contained 300 to 350 gigabases of sequencing data and around 80 million unique TCR sequences. Among the roughly 400 genotyped donors, around 81% belonged to the genetic ancestry cluster associated with self-reported Caucasian donors. The aim of the study was to test whether cataloging public T cell receptors could identify signatures of past pathogen exposure. The study profiled the T cell repertoires of fewer than 850 subjects by immunosequencing and related them to cytomegalovirus serostatus. Besides the first cohort of approximately 670 subjects, a separate validation cohort made up of 120 different subjects was used. To predict cytomegalovirus infection status, the study combined high-throughput TCR immunosequencing, statistical association of individual TCRs with disease status, and machine learning. In a later analysis, previously published TCR beta repertoires from some 640 donors were re-analyzed and high-resolution HLA genotyping was added so that TCR occurrence patterns could be studied. Rather than drawing on any new phenotypic data, the later analysis identified candidate immune exposures from TCR beta sequences and the way those sequences occurred across donors. An earlier analysis of nearly 600 of the donors applied high-throughput TCR beta sequencing to assess whether each TCR beta V gene segment acted as functional or pseudogenic. Donor age, sex, ethnicity and CMV serostatus were compiled together with the repertoire data. A later genetic analysis took genome-wide SNP genotypes for about three fifths of the 666 donors and used that subset as a discovery cohort. Every repertoire in the discovery cohort had been generated on one and the same sequencing platform. HLA typing included class I and class II loci at four-digit resolution. The number of donors typed differed by locus, with about 629-640 for A, B, C, DRB1 and DQB1, roughly 520 for DQA1, about 610 for DPA1, and some 450 for DPB1. Roughly five DR-DQ haplotypes were treated as single units for association and clustering because of strong linkage in the cohort. On average, over 200,000 unique TCR beta nucleotide sequences were sequenced per donor among 398 genotyped donors of the cohort, with 15% to 20% of those sequences being non-productive. Points the paper makes about the study in general: In vitro tests confirmed that a few of the cytomegalovirus-associated TCR beta chains recognize cytomegalovirus antigens. When HLA alleles, especially DR and DQ, strongly co-occurred, attributing TCR associations to individual alleles was difficult. The only immune exposure information available for the cohort was CMV serostatus. Most CMV-associated TCR beta chains appeared to be HLA-restricted in a later analysis, and the HLA associations seemed to be driven largely by CMV exposure. In a later analysis, HLA-associated TCR beta chains showed more clonal expansion and lower generation probabilities than non-associated chains that were equally common. This cohort had only TCR beta chains sequenced, and the lack of alpha or paired-chain data limited which features could be detected. A later genetic analysis reported fewer N-insertions in productive TCRs among donors in an Asian-associated ancestry cluster than the roughly 720-donor mean. In the study, approximately 150 TCR beta chains were listed as associated with cytomegalovirus. According to the authors, the approach could potentially be generalized to other disease states and immunological phenotypes. According to a later analysis, TCR association rates differed among HLA loci, with DRB1 alleles showing the most associated TCRs and HLA-C alleles showing the fewest. Some IMGT-functional V segments, including TRBV6-2 and TRBV6-3, could not be told apart with the 87-base-pair reads, so those segments were excluded. Most TCR sequences were observed very rarely across donors, whereas some public TCRs were present in many individuals. In a later analysis, more than 15,000 TCR beta sequences were associated with specific HLA alleles at a false discovery rate of 0.05. The classifier was reported to diagnose cytomegalovirus status with high specificity and sensitivity in both the original and validation cohorts. A further reported finding was that TCR beta sequences accurately predicted the HLA-A and HLA-B alleles for most subjects in the first cohort. In a later genetic analysis, a missense DCLRE1C variant was associated with V-gene and J-gene trimming of TCR beta chains, and the association was replicated in an independent cohort. Correlated functional status among segregating V segments might reflect linkage disequilibrium, but an unknown experimental factor could not be ruled out. An earlier analysis of approximately 590 of the donors showed that most TCR beta V segments appeared in productive rearrangements either about 87% or about 30% of the time, which broadly matched IMGT annotations. HLA typing was unavailable for some donors at each locus, so association tests used only the typed subset. The sequencing pipeline was judged likely to have produced a cluster of highly shared sequence variants as a technical artifact. Sequencing depth was assumed to be roughly uniform across donors in the presence/absence analyses, though that assumption may not hold. Because counts were too low, about 18 rarely observed V segments, including chromosome 9 orphons, were left out of the earlier analysis of 587 of the donors. Several of the top co-occurrence clusters appeared to be linked to parvovirus B19, influenza, CMV and Epstein-Barr virus, according to a later analysis.

The CDR3 has 15 amino acids, counting the end cysteine and phenylalanine. For CDR1 and CDR2, the germline V gene lists SGHDT and YYEEEE. Libraries came from the immunoSEQ multiplex PCR assay. For the multiplex PCR, a mixture combining 60 forward primers for TCR Vbeta segments and 13 reverse primers for TCR Jbeta segments was used. The CDR3 region of rearranged TCR beta genes was amplified from genomic DNA with a multiplex PCR assay. On the Illumina HiSeq System, the amplified TCR beta libraries were sequenced as 87-base-pair reads. For the original study's pipeline: A later analysis tallied roughly 76 million unique TCR beta chains across the 660 or so repertoires, and about 12 million of those chains were shared by two or more donors. To remove PCR and sequencing errors, raw reads were error-corrected and collapsed into unique sequences using a nearest-neighbor algorithm that merged closely related sequences. Alignment of CDR3 sequences to IMGT reference sequences was used to assign V, D and J gene segments. For a sequence to be retained, a match of at least six nucleotides was required to both a V gene segment and a J gene segment. A rearrangement counted as productive if the CDR3 had no stop codons and remained in frame with V and J, and every other rearrangement counted as non-productive. Following IMGT convention, CDR3 was defined as the stretch from the second conserved V-encoded cysteine to the conserved J-encoded phenylalanine. In an earlier analysis of some 550 of the donors, sequences lacking an unambiguous match to a single V gene segment were excluded. An earlier analysis of under 750 of the donors called V segments functional above 56.7% productive rearrangements and segregating when the between-donor standard deviation exceeded 5%. A statistical classification framework was built for diagnosing cytomegalovirus status from the catalog of TCR beta chain sequences. V and J gene assignment, in a later analysis, came from comparing TCR nucleotide sequences with IMGT/GENE-DB human TR gene sequences. Using the TCRdist pipeline, a later analysis assigned CDR3 sequences along with most-parsimonious VDJ recombination scenarios. In a later analysis, each TCR beta chain was defined by its CDR3 amino acid sequence together with its V-gene family, and reads without a unique V-gene family were excluded. A later analysis removed several hundred highly shared, low-generation-probability nucleotide sequences to deal with suspected cross-contamination and a sequencing artifact. In a later analysis, a clonal expansion index for each public chain was calculated from normalized within-repertoire ranks of inferred template counts. A later analysis computed generation probabilities with a VDJ recombination model fitted to out-of-frame rearrangements, and checked the results against IGoR. In a later analysis, TCR-TCR, TCR-HLA and TCR-CMV co-occurrence was scored with hypergeometric tests, and a repertoire-size bias correction was applied to TCR pairs. To estimate false discovery rates, a later analysis permuted the HLA or CMV assignments 20 times. In a later analysis, co-occurring TCRs were grouped using DBSCAN, with TCRdist sequence similarity added in when clustering inside HLA-allele-positive subsets. Co-occurrence clustering excluded repertoires with fewer than 30,000 or more than 120,000 public chains, plus five with anomalous nucleotide sharing. Entries here come from immuneACCESS through TCRdb and include only in-frame sequences with V and J called. Some clones fail to appear in such tables; in the studies checked, an unresolved V gene covers under half of the shortfall, and the cause of the remainder is unknown. V and J calls and clone size are those listed in that table; D and trimming were worked out from the DNA. The sample table holds about 150,000 clones, of which approximately 84% were seen once. Together, the top ten hold over 2% of the sample.

The cohort was made up of 666 healthy bone marrow donors. At the time of sampling, all cohort members were nominally healthy, though unrecorded immune exposures were likely present. The donor was CMV seropositive and was included in the group of 270 or so seropositive cohort members. A peripheral blood sample was provided by each donor, and peripheral blood mononuclear cells were used for TCR beta sequencing. Genomic DNA was extracted from the blood cell samples with the Qiagen DNeasy Blood Extraction Kit. As concerns this clone: No antigen is known for it. The DNA is omitted, as the CDR3 cannot be located on it reliably, and the CDR3 follows TCRdb's listing.

The source of this sequence is a man aged 25-45 years in good health and CMV-seropositive. The sequencing sample was made of PBMCs. The V and J genes are TRBV5-6 and TRBJ1-2. The CDR3 amino acid sequence is: CASSLVGEGNRGDTF.